This entry lists 27 T cell receptor beta chains sequenced from one sample in a study of identical twins. TCRdb re-called the 5' RACE reads with MiXCR, one entry per CDR3 protein. The sample shows about 330,000 distinct CDR3 sequences, approximately 13% of them seen only once. The data were also submitted as part of a second study, on yellow fever vaccine responses in identical twins.

The material sequenced was CD8+ T cells sorted from blood. These receptors were taken from a woman under 30 in good health.

This clonotype was seen only a few times. The V and J genes are TRBV4-1 and TRBJ2-1; D is perhaps TRBD1 or TRBD2 (8 bases each). The CDR3 length is 17 residues. V was trimmed by 1 base and J by 0 bases, leaving 13 bases between them. The germline V gene encodes CDR1 MGHRA and CDR2 YSYEKL. CDR3 loop: CASSQAGGTGSYNEQFF. CDR3 nucleotide sequence: TGCGCCAGCAGCCAAGCGGGGGGGACAGGCTCCTACAATGAGCAGTTCTTC.

The chain is built from TRBV6-2 or TRBV6-3 and TRBJ2-7; tentatively, D is TRBD2 (5 bases). Per germline, CDR1 MNHEY and CDR2 SVGEGT. The CDR3 has 14 residues. V lost 0 bases and J lost 3, with 9 bases in between. This CDR3 is CASSYSDRGYEQYF. In DNA, the CDR3 is TGTGCCAGCAGTTACTCCGACCGGGGCTACGAGCAGTACTTC.

This chain joins TRBV10-2 and TRBJ2-3; D uncertain. This CDR3 has 22 amino acids. With 0 bases removed from V and 0 bases from J, the gap between germline ends came to 28 bases. Germline V gives CDR1 WSHSY, CDR2 SAAADI. CDR3 protein: CASSESSIPEDRTQASTDTQYF. Here the CDR3 DNA reads TGCGCCAGCAGTGAGTCTTCCATACCCGAAGACCGGACCCAAGCTAGCACAGATACGCAGTATTTT.

This clonotype was detected many times. The chain combines TRBV5-1 with TRBJ2-7, with 9 positions matching TRBD1. The germline gives CDR1 SGHRS, CDR2 YFSETQ. This CDR3 contains 16 residues. V dropped 1 base and J dropped 0; count of bases not matched to a gene: 5. The CDR3 is CASSLTGTGISYEQYF. DNA of the CDR3: TGCGCCAGCAGCTTGACCGGGACAGGGATCTCCTACGAGCAGTACTTC.

The CDR3, as DNA: TGTGCCAGCAGCAGAATTTCCTACGAGCAGTACTTC. It is translated as CASSRISYEQYF. The genes are TRBV12-3 or TRBV12-4 and TRBJ2-7; D gene uncertain. Trimming took off 6 bases at V and 1 base at J, with 7 bases between the two ends. The CDR3 covers 12 residues.

This clonotype showed up just a few times. The V gene is TRBV14, the J gene TRBJ1-6; 9 bases match TRBD1. The CDR3 contains 19 residues. Trimming took 10 bases from V and 10 from J; bases not matched to a gene: 26. Germline V lookup: CDR1 SGHDN, CDR2 FVKESK. The CDR3 sequence: CATSTGNIVGTGNGSPLHF. The CDR3 nucleotides are TGTGCCACCTCGACAGGGAACATTGTGGGGACAGGGAACGGGTCACCCCTCCACTTT. The entire variable domain, with the rest obtained from reference TRBV14 and TRBJ1-6, is as follows: EAGVTQFPSHSVIEKGQTVTLRCDPISGHDNLYWYRRVMGKEIKFLLHFVKESKQDESGMPNNRFLAERTGGTYSTLKVQPAELEDSGVYFCATSTGNIVGTGNGSPLHFGNGTRLTVT.

This chain links TRBV6-5 with TRBJ2-5; D may be TRBD1 (5 bases). V was cut by 2 bases and J by 5 bases, with 12 bases left in between. The germline gives CDR1 MNHEY, CDR2 SVGAGI. CDR3 length: 14 amino acids. The CDR3 region is CASSYGGPGETQYF. DNA of the CDR3: TGTGCCAGCAGTTACGGTGGCCCAGGGGAGACCCAGTACTTC.

This clonotype was seen a few times. V usage is TRBV20-1 and J usage is TRBJ2-3; D remains ambiguous. The germline V gene encodes CDR1 DFQATT and CDR2 SNEGSKA (reference sequence). The CDR3 consists of 15 residues. V was trimmed by 0 bases and J by 0 bases, leaving 10 bases between them. The CDR3 protein is CSARDPLTSTDTQYF. DNA of the CDR3: TGCAGTGCTAGAGATCCTTTGACCAGCACAGATACGCAGTATTTT.

The chain recombines TRBV28 with TRBJ1-1; D unclear. The ends were cut back, 7 bases at V and 3 bases at J, with 18 bases in the middle. The CDR3 has 15 residues. Germline assignment: CDR1 MDHEN and CDR2 SYDVKM. DNA for the CDR3: TGTGCCAGCACCCCCCTGTCCTGGAATGACACTGAAGCTTTCTTT. This encodes CASTPLSWNDTEAFF.

This clonotype was seen at least ten times. The rearrangement joins TRBV12-3 or TRBV12-4 to TRBJ1-2; D possibly corresponds to TRBD1 (5 bases). This CDR3 region has 16 residues. V was pared by 7 bases and J by 0 bases, with 18 bases between. Here the CDR3 DNA reads TGTGCCAGCACCCCGGCGGGGGGGAACCCTAACTATGGCTACACCTTC. It specifies CASTPAGGNPNYGYTF.

The rearrangement uses TRBV12-3 or TRBV12-4 and TRBJ2-1, with 13 bases matching TRBD2. J gave up 1 base and V 5 bases, and 5 bases lay outside the gene matches. The CDR3 sequence is 17 residues long. CDR3 DNA sequence: TGTGCCAGCAGTCCGGGGACTAGCGGGATGTCCTACAATGAGCAGTTCTTC. It is translated as CASSPGTSGMSYNEQFF.

The chain recombines TRBV11-2 with TRBJ2-7; D might be TRBD1 (6 bases). CDR1 is SGHAT, CDR2 FQNNGV, per germline. The length of the CDR3 is 15 residues. V dropped 5 bases and J dropped 4 bases, with 18 bases sitting between them. The CDR3 nucleotides are TGTGCCAGCAGCCCTGGGGCAGGGGTGTTGTACGAGCAGTACTTC. Translating it yields CASSPGAGVLYEQYF.

The chain uses TRBV2 and TRBJ2-7; D remains ambiguous. The V end was cut by 5 bases, the J end by 5 bases, with 13 bases between. CDR1 is SNHLY and CDR2 is FYNNEI in the germline V gene. The CDR3 covers 13 residues. The CDR3 reads CASSLVGSHEQYF. CDR3 DNA: TGTGCCAGCAGTTTGGTAGGGTCCCACGAGCAGTACTTC.

V and J are TRBV27 and TRBJ1-2; D is uncertain. This CDR3 spans 13 amino acids. Trimming took off 1 base at V and 4 bases at J, with 7 bases between the two ends. Germline CDR1 and CDR2: MNHEY and SMNVEV (reference sequence). This chain's CDR3 is CASSLYPRYGYTF. DNA of the CDR3: TGTGCCAGCAGTTTATATCCACGCTATGGCTACACCTTC.

This clonotype was counted a single time. This chain links TRBV5-1 with TRBJ1-1, with D possibly being TRBD1 (5 bases). The CDR3 length is 14 residues. Germline V gives CDR1 SGHRS, CDR2 YFSETQ. The V and J ends lost 4 bases and 4 bases respectively, with 14 bases between them. CDR3 sequence (DNA): TGCGCCAGCAGCCCCCGGGGGGAATCCACTGAAGCTTTCTTT. This gives the protein CASSPRGESTEAFF. The full variable domain, with the rest looked up from reference TRBV5-1 and TRBJ1-1, is KAGVTQTPRYLIKTRGQQVTLSCSPISGHRSVSWYQQTPGQGLQFLFEYFSETQRNKGNFPGRFSGRQFSNSRSEMNVSTLELGDSALYLCASSPRGESTEAFFGQGTRLTVV.

The rearrangement links TRBV7-9 to TRBJ2-7, with D possibly TRBD2 on 5 matching bases. Germline lookup yields CDR1 SEHNR and CDR2 FQNEAQ (reference sequence). V lost 1 base to trimming and J lost 4 bases, with 8 bases between them. This CDR3 has 13 residues. The CDR3 DNA reads as TGTGCCAGCAGCTTAGGGACTTTATACGAGCAGTACTTC. Encoded protein: CASSLGTLYEQYF. Full variable domain (remainder filled in from reference TRBV7-9 and TRBJ2-7): DTGVSQNPRHKITKRGQNVTFRCDPISEHNRLYWYRQTLGQGPEFLTYFQNEAQLEKSRLLSDRFSAERPKGSFSTLEIQRTEQGDSAMYLCASSLGTLYEQYFGPGTRLTVT.

The sample holds many counts of this clonotype. This chain connects TRBV5-5 to TRBJ2-1; D could derive from TRBD1 or TRBD2 (6 bases each). The germline V and J ends were trimmed by 4 bases and 2 bases, with 13 bases remaining between them. The CDR3 runs 15 residues. Per the germline V gene, CDR1 is SGHKS and CDR2 is YYEKEE (reference sequence). The CDR3 loop is CASSASGATYNEQFF. In DNA, the CDR3 is TGTGCCAGCAGCGCCTCGGGGGCAACCTACAATGAGCAGTTCTTC.

This clonotype was counted only a few times. The rearrangement links TRBV2 to TRBJ1-1, with D perhaps TRBD1 (5 bases). The ends were cut back, 7 bases at V and 7 bases at J, with 13 bases in the middle. The CDR3 covers 12 residues. The germline gives CDR1 SNHLY, CDR2 FYNNEI. The CDR3 sequence is CASTPEGFEAFF. The CDR3 DNA is TGTGCCAGCACCCCTGAGGGGTTTGAAGCTTTCTTT.

This clonotype occurred many times. The chain recombines TRBV20-1 with TRBJ2-7, with 7 bases aligning to TRBD2. In germline, CDR1 is DFQATT, CDR2 SNEGSKA (reference sequence). The junction had 13 bases not matched to a gene; V was cut back by 3 bases and J by 2 bases. The CDR3 has 16 amino acids. The CDR3 protein is CSARDQTSSLPYEQYF. The CDR3, as DNA: TGCAGTGCTAGGGACCAGACTAGCAGTCTGCCCTACGAGCAGTACTTC.

The rearrangement joins TRBV12-3 or TRBV12-4 to TRBJ2-2; D is perhaps TRBD2 (5 bases). This CDR3 has 16 amino acids. Trimming shortened V by 7 bases and J by 5 bases, and 20 bases separated the two germline ends. CDR3 nucleotides: TGTGCCAGCAACCCCCCCGAGGGCCTGGCGACCGGGGAGCTGTTTTTT. This translates into CASNPPEGLATGELFF.

DNA for the CDR3: TGTGCCAGCAGCTTCGCAGGGGCGCGTAGCTCCTACGAGCAGTACTTC. Translating it yields CASSFAGARSSYEQYF. The V call is TRBV5-4, the J call TRBJ2-7; possible D gene TRBD1, 6 bases. Germline CDR1 and CDR2: SGHNT and YYREEE (reference sequence). Deletions cut 2 bases from V and 0 bases from J, with 15 bases between. The CDR3 loop spans 16 amino acids.

The chain couples TRBV6-5 to TRBJ2-1; 13 nucleotides agree with TRBD2. Trimming at V came to 4 bases and at J to 6 bases, leaving 3 bases not matched to a gene. This CDR3 is built from 15 residues. CDR1 and CDR2 from the germline V gene are MNHEY and SVGAGI. For the CDR3, the DNA is TGTGCCAGCAGTTCCTGGACTAGCGGGAGCAATGAGCAGTTCTTC. Translation gives CASSSWTSGSNEQFF.

This rearrangement joins TRBV7-2 to TRBJ2-7, with 7 bases aligning to TRBD2. Losses at the gene ends were 3 bases for V and 4 bases for J; bases not matched to a gene: 9. The CDR3 contains 15 residues. CDR1 is SGHTA and CDR2 is FQGNSA in the germline V gene. The CDR3 loop reads CASSFGLGGGYEQYF. The CDR3 nucleotides read TGTGCCAGCAGCTTTGGCCTGGGGGGGGGATACGAGCAGTACTTC.

V and J are TRBV9 and TRBJ2-5; 8 bases are shared with TRBD2. Germline CDR1 reads SGDLS; CDR2 reads YYNGEE. Losses at the gene ends were 0 bases for V and 5 bases for J; bases not matched to a gene: 6. The CDR3 has 15 residues. CDR3 DNA sequence: TGTGCCAGCAGCGTAGATGCGGGAGGATCGGAGACCCAGTACTTC. As protein: CASSVDAGGSETQYF.

The chain joins TRBV2 to TRBJ2-7; 13 nucleotides align to TRBD2. This CDR3 has 15 residues. The V gene's germline CDR1 is SNHLY and CDR2 FYNNEI. V lost 7 bases to trimming and J lost 1 base; unmatched junction nucleotides: 4. This chain's CDR3 is CASNVLAGGSYEQYF. CDR3 bases: TGTGCCAGCAACGTACTAGCGGGAGGGTCCTACGAGCAGTACTTC.

The chain recombines TRBV2 with TRBJ2-7, with a weak D call TRBD2 (5 bases). The length of the CDR3 is 15 residues. Germline CDR1 is SNHLY and CDR2 is FYNNEI. The germline V and J ends were trimmed by 3 bases and 0 bases, with 12 bases remaining between them. Here the CDR3 reads CASSENEGFSYEQYV. The CDR3 DNA reads TGTGCCAGCAGTGAGAATGAGGGCTTCTCCTACGAGCAGTACGTC.

The V gene is TRBV27, the J gene TRBJ1-4, with D perhaps TRBD1 (6 bases). Trimming took off 4 bases at V and 10 bases at J, with 13 bases between the two ends. This CDR3 has 13 residues. Germline loops: CDR1 MNHEY, CDR2 SMNVEV (reference sequence). CDR3 DNA sequence: TGTGCCAGCAGTTCCGGCCTCAGGGGAAAACTGTTTTTT. This translates into CASSSGLRGKLFF.